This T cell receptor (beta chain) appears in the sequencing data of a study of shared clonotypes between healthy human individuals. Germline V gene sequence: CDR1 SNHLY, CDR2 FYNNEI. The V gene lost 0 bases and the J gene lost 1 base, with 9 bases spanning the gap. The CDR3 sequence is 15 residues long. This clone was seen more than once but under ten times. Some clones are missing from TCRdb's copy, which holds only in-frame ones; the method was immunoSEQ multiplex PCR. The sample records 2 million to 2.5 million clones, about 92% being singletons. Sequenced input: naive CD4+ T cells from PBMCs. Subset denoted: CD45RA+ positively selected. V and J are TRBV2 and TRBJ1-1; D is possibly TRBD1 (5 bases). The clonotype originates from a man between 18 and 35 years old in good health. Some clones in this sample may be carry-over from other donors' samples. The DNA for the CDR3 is TGTGCCAGCAGTGAAGCGCCCAGGGAGAACACTGAAGCTTTCTTT. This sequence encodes CASSEAPRENTEAFF. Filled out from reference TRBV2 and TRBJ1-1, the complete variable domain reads EPEVTQTPSHQVTQMGQEVILRCVPISNHLYFYWYRQILGQKVEFLVSFYNNEISEKSEIFDDQFSVERPDGSNFTLKIRSTKLEDSAMYFCASSEAPRENTEAFFGQGTRLTVV.